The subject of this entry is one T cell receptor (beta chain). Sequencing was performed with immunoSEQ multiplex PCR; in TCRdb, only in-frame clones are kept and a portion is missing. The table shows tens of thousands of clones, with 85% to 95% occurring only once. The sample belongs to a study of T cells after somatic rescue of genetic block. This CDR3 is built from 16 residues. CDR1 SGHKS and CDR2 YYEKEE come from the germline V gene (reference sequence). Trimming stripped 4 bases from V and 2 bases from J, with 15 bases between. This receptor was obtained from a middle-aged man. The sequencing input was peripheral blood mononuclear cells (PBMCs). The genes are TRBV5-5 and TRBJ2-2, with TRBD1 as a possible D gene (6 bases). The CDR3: CASSPPGTLNTGELFF. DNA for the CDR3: TGTGCCAGCAGCCCCCCCGGGACACTTAACACCGGGGAGCTGTTTTTT. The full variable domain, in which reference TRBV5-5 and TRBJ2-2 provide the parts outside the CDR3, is DAGVTQSPTHLIKTRGQQVTLRCSPISGHKSVSWYQQVLGQGPQFIFQYYEKEERGRGNFPDRFSARQFPNYSSELNVNALLLGDSALYLCASSPPGTLNTGELFFGEGSRLTVL.